The next 10 T cell receptor beta chains were all read from a single sample in a study of T cells in Graves' hyperthyroidism and ophthalmopathy (dated by TCRdb to about 2019). The library was built by means of multiplex PCR. Sequencing was performed on an Illumina HiSeq 2000. The TCR beta CDR3 regions were amplified from RNA transcripts. A first-round RT-PCR of the TCR CDR3 used the HTBI primer set with the Qiagen OneStep RT-PCR kit. Using fastp at Q25 and MiXCR, TCRdb reprocessed the public reads and kept productive beta chains. Rows matching on CDR3 protein sequence are summarized as one entry with the most common DNA and genes. The sample contains about 620,000 distinct CDR3 sequences, 15% to 20% of them found a single time. Together, the top ten hold 3.8% of the sample. The sample comprised blood. The origin of the receptors is a woman aged 25 to 39 with Graves' hyperthyroidism.

This clonotype appeared many times. This sequence joins TRBV12-3 or TRBV12-4 and TRBJ2-1; 8 bases agree with TRBD1. J lost 9 bases, V lost 6 bases, and 4 bases had no gene match. The CDR3 runs to 12 residues. CDR3 in amino acids: CASSGQGPEQFF. The DNA for the CDR3 is TGTGCCAGCAGCGGACAGGGTCCTGAGCAGTTCTTC.

This clonotype was seen many times. The chain joins TRBV12-3 or TRBV12-4 to TRBJ2-1; unclear D gene. The ends were cut back, 8 bases at V and 9 bases at J, with 11 bases in the middle. This CDR3 region has 11 residues. The CDR3 loop reads CASQFSSEQFF. The CDR3 coding sequence is TGTGCCAGCCAGTTTAGTAGTGAGCAGTTCTTC.

The chain joins TRBV11-3 to TRBJ2-1, with D possibly matching TRBD2 (6 bases). Trimming shortened V by 6 bases and J by 9 bases, and 18 bases separated the two germline ends. The CDR3 consists of 14 residues. Germline V gene lookup returns CDR1 SGHNT and CDR2 YENEEA. The CDR3 sequence is CASRLLGTRREQFF. As DNA, the CDR3 is TGTGCCAGCAGGCTCCTAGGGACTCGGCGTGAGCAGTTCTTC.

Concerning this clonotype itself: One end of the junction fails to match germline, which may point to a read error. This rearrangement joins TRBV6-2 or TRBV6-3 to TRBJ1-1; D uncertain. The CDR3 covers 12 residues. CDR1 is MNHEY and CDR2 is SVGEGT in the germline V gene. The DNA of the CDR3 is TGTGCCAGCAGTTACCCCGGTACTGGAGCTTTCTTT. Amino acid sequence: CASSYPGTGAFF.

Only a few counts were recorded for this clonotype. The chain links TRBV20-1 to TRBJ2-2; perhaps TRBD2 as D (6 bases). V shed 0 bases and J shed 5 bases, with 13 bases lying between them. CDR1 is DFQATT and CDR2 is SNEGSKA in the germline V gene (reference sequence). This CDR3 comprises 15 residues. CDR3 protein: CSARDSGGATGELFF. CDR3 sequence (DNA): TGCAGTGCTAGAGATTCGGGCGGGGCTACCGGGGAGCTGTTTTTT.

The rearrangement joins TRBV7-2 to TRBJ1-3; 9 nucleotides match TRBD1. V lost 5 bases and J lost 6; bases outside the gene matches: 8. This CDR3 has 15 amino acids. Germline loops: CDR1 SGHTA, CDR2 FQGNSA. The CDR3 reads CASSPYGQGPNTIYF. The CDR3 DNA reads TGTGCCAGCAGCCCGTATGGACAGGGGCCAAACACCATATATTTT.

This clonotype was found many times. The chain carries TRBV2 and TRBJ1-2, with a possible D match to TRBD1 (6 bases). Germline assignment: CDR1 SNHLY and CDR2 FYNNEI. This CDR3 comprises 13 residues. V lost 2 bases, J lost 6 bases, and 10 bases lay in between. The chain's CDR3 is CASSEPGADGYTF. The CDR3 region has the DNA TGTGCCAGCAGTGAACCAGGGGCGGATGGCTACACCTTC.

As regards this clonotype: A read error is possible here, since a much larger clone lies one base away. The rearrangement uses TRBV29-1 and TRBJ2-1, with 7 bases identical to TRBD2. This CDR3 has 11 amino acids. Germline V CDR1 and CDR2: SQVTM, ANQGSEA. This CDR3 reads CSVEDLAEQSF. For the CDR3, the DNA is TGCAGCGTCGAAGATCTAGCGGAGCAGTCCTTC.

Ten or more counts support this clonotype. CDR3 in amino acids: CASSLSGTGDYEQYF. CDR3 coding DNA: TGTGCCAGCAGCTTGTCTGGGACAGGGGATTACGAGCAGTACTTC. The chain recombines TRBV5-6 with TRBJ2-7; TRBD1 matches 10 bases. Per the germline V gene, CDR1 is SGHDT and CDR2 is YYEEEE. The V segment lost 1 base and the J segment 4 bases; nucleotides outside the gene matches: 5. The CDR3 length is 15 residues.

This chain connects TRBV19 to TRBJ2-1, with D perhaps TRBD1 (5 bases). This CDR3 comprises 13 residues. Trimming took 3 bases from V and 4 from J, leaving 7 bases between them. Germline lookup yields CDR1 LNHDA and CDR2 SQIVND (reference sequence). The CDR3 nucleotides are TGTGCCAGTAGTATTGACAGATACAATGAGCAGTTCTTC. Translating it yields CASSIDRYNEQFF.